Each of the 28 T cell receptor beta chains below was sequenced from the same sample in a study of CD8 T cells in ankylosing spondylitis. Broader study findings: It appeared that ankylosing spondylitis blood was characterized by a TCR beta motif of under ten highly homologous variants.

TCRdb re-analysed the 5' RACE reads in MiXCR, keeping a single row per CDR3 protein. The data hold around 490,000 distinct CDR3 sequences, with less than 6% observed a single time. Antigens for these TCRs are unknown. The sequencing sample was made of blood, either unsorted or a sorted T cell fraction (not recorded which). The receptors shown here come from a male donor with ankylosing spondylitis.

This clonotype was seen at least ten times. V and J are TRBV5-1 and TRBJ2-1; D gene ambiguous. V was cut by 5 bases and J by 3 bases, with 12 bases left in between. Germline values: CDR1 SGHRS, CDR2 YFSETQ. The CDR3 length is 14 residues. CDR3: CASSPGDGYNEQFF. The CDR3 coding sequence is TGCGCCAGCAGTCCCGGTGACGGCTACAATGAGCAGTTCTTC.

This clonotype was seen many times. The CDR3 DNA reads as TGTGCCAGCAGCACCTCGGACAGGGGAGGCGTTAACATTCAGTACTTC. Its protein product is CASSTSDRGGVNIQYF. This chain joins TRBV11-2 and TRBJ2-4, with TRBD1 matching over 9 bases. The V gene's germline CDR1 is SGHAT and CDR2 FQNNGV. With 5 bases clipped from V and 7 bases from J, the junction kept 12 bases outside the gene matches. The length of the CDR3 is 16 residues.

This clonotype was seen repeatedly, ten times or more. The V gene is TRBV6-2 or TRBV6-3, the J gene TRBJ1-2; 11 bases agree with TRBD1. V gave up 5 bases and J gave up 5 bases; unmatched junction bases: 7. Per germline, CDR1 MNHEY and CDR2 SVGEGT. CDR3 length equals 15 residues. The CDR3 here is CASSDEGQGAYGYTF. DNA for the CDR3: TGTGCCAGCAGTGACGAAGGACAGGGGGCATATGGCTACACCTTC.

This clonotype was picked up many times. The V and J genes are TRBV5-1 and TRBJ2-3; D is ambiguous. Germline V gene lookup returns CDR1 SGHRS and CDR2 YFSETQ. The V end was cut by 4 bases, the J end by 6 bases, with 9 bases between. There are 12 residues in the CDR3. CDR3 in DNA: TGCGCCAGCAGCAAGGAAGGGGATACGCAGTATTTT. It is translated as CASSKEGDTQYF.

There are many counts of this clonotype. CDR3 nucleotides: TGTGCCACCAGTGACCCCGGGACTAGGGTGGGTAATGAGCAGTTCTTC. Its translation: CATSDPGTRVGNEQFF. This sequence joins TRBV24-1 and TRBJ2-1; 8 nucleotides match TRBD2. The CDR3 spans 16 residues. V lost 4 bases and J lost 7; bases outside the gene matches: 11. Germline values: CDR1 KGHDR, CDR2 SFDVKD.

This clonotype occurred many times. The V gene is TRBV12-3 or TRBV12-4, the J gene TRBJ2-3; D remains ambiguous. The CDR3 consists of 16 residues. Trimming took off 0 bases at V and 2 bases at J, with 12 bases between the two ends. CDR3 nucleotides: TGTGCCAGCAGTTTAGCGATTGCCCGAGACACAGATACGCAGTATTTT. This sequence encodes CASSLAIARDTDTQYF.

This clonotype was counted many times. The V call is TRBV20-1, the J call TRBJ2-3; no reliable D call. The CDR3 loop spans 12 amino acids. V was pared by 4 bases and J by 1 base, with 6 bases between. Germline V gives CDR1 DFQATT, CDR2 SNEGSKA (reference sequence). Here the CDR3 DNA reads TGCAGTGCTATAGAACGCACAGATACGCAGTATTTT. Amino acids: CSAIERTDTQYF.

The sample holds many counts of this clonotype. This rearrangement joins TRBV9 to TRBJ2-3; D not resolved. The CDR3 contains 13 residues. Trimming left V 0 bases short and J 5 bases short, with 7 bases between. Germline V gene lookup returns CDR1 SGDLS and CDR2 YYNGEE. The CDR3: CASSVANLDTQYF. DNA for the CDR3: TGTGCCAGCAGCGTAGCTAACTTAGATACGCAGTATTTT.

This clonotype was found many times. The rearrangement joins TRBV9 to TRBJ2-3; D uncertain. The germline V gene has CDR1 SGDLS and CDR2 YYNGEE. This CDR3 is built from 11 residues. V lost 1 base and J 8 bases, leaving 5 bases between the germline ends. DNA of the CDR3: TGTGCCAGCAGCGTATCCGGTACGCAGTATTTT. Its translation: CASSVSGTQYF. Supplemented by reference TRBV9 and TRBJ2-3, the full variable domain reads DSGVTQTPKHLITATGQRVTLRCSPRSGDLSVYWYQQSLDQGLQFLIQYYNGEERAKGNILERFSAQQFPDLHSELNLSSLELGDSALYFCASSVSGTQYFGPGTRLTVL.

This clonotype showed up many times. The CDR3 loop is CASSQEGALGYSPLHF. For the CDR3, the DNA is TGTGCCAGCAGCCAAGAGGGGGCGTTGGGCTATTCACCCCTCCACTTT. The gene calls are TRBV4-2 and TRBJ1-6; a possible D gene is TRBD1 (6 bases). There are 16 residues in the CDR3. Germline assignment: CDR1 LGHNA and CDR2 YNFKEQ. The V end lost 0 bases, the J end lost 8 bases, and 14 bases lay between the germline ends.

This clonotype was seen many times. The rearrangement links TRBV12-3 or TRBV12-4 to TRBJ1-4; 7 nucleotides match TRBD1. This CDR3 is built from 15 residues. V shed 5 bases, J shed 3 bases, and the junction held 6 bases outside the gene matches. The CDR3 here is CASSPRQGANEKLFF. CDR3 DNA sequence: TGTGCCAGCAGTCCACGACAGGGCGCTAATGAAAAACTGTTTTTT.

In its sample, this clonotype was seen many times. The chain recombines TRBV20-1 with TRBJ1-5; D is ambiguous. In germline, CDR1 is DFQATT, CDR2 SNEGSKA (reference sequence). V lost 7 bases, J lost 1 base, and 11 bases lay in between. The CDR3 loop spans 13 amino acids. The CDR3 is CSVNGGSNQPQHF. As DNA, the CDR3 is TGCAGTGTAAACGGCGGAAGCAATCAGCCCCAGCATTTT.

This clonotype was picked up many times. The V gene is TRBV7-8, the J gene TRBJ2-2; D call uncertain. Germline CDR1 is SGHVS and CDR2 is FQNEAQ. The CDR3 extends over 15 amino acids. Trimming removed 5 bases at V and 4 bases at J, with 14 bases between. The CDR3 here is CASSLTYIGTGELFF. For the CDR3, the DNA is TGTGCCAGCAGCCTAACCTACATCGGCACCGGGGAGCTGTTTTTT.

This clonotype was recorded at least ten times. A much more abundant neighbour one base away suggests this may be a read error. The chain carries TRBV7-9 and TRBJ2-2; D call uncertain. CDR1 is SEHNR, CDR2 FQNEAQ, per germline (reference sequence). The CDR3 spans 11 residues. V lost 7 bases and J 6 bases, leaving 6 bases between the germline ends. CDR3 nucleotides: TGTGCCAGCACCCCGGCCGGGGAGCTGTTTTTT. The encoded protein is CASTPAGELFF.

This clonotype was found many times. V gene TRBV4-3 combines with J gene TRBJ2-1; D call uncertain. The germline V and J ends were trimmed by 0 bases and 4 bases, with 4 bases remaining between them. Germline CDR1 is LGHNA and CDR2 is YSLEER. This CDR3 is 13 amino acids long. The CDR3 DNA sequence: TGCGCCAGCAGCCAAGAGACTTACAATGAGCAGTTCTTC. Its translation: CASSQETYNEQFF.

This clonotype has at least ten counts. V usage is TRBV20-1 and J usage is TRBJ2-7; D may be TRBD1 or TRBD2 (6 bases each). Trimming removed 5 bases from V and 3 bases from J, with 17 bases in between. The CDR3 length is 14 residues. Per germline, CDR1 DFQATT and CDR2 SNEGSKA (reference sequence). The CDR3 protein is CSALGGGGLYEQYF. DNA of the CDR3: TGCAGTGCTTTAGGCGGAGGGGGGCTCTACGAGCAGTACTTC.

The CDR3 reads CSARGTGNQPQHF. The CDR3 region has the DNA TGCAGTGCTAGAGGTACAGGGAACCAGCCCCAGCATTTT. This rearrangement joins TRBV20-1 to TRBJ1-5, with D perhaps matching TRBD1 (6 bases). V gave up 1 base and J gave up 7 bases, with 11 bases separating them. Germline V lookup: CDR1 DFQATT, CDR2 SNEGSKA (reference sequence). CDR3 size: 13 residues.

There are many counts of this clonotype. The chain links TRBV4-2 to TRBJ2-6; D might be TRBD1 (5 bases). The germline V and J ends were trimmed by 0 bases and 3 bases, with 6 bases remaining between them. Germline-derived CDR1 and CDR2 are LGHNA and YNFKEQ. The CDR3 covers 15 residues. The CDR3 DNA is TGTGCCAGCAGCCAAGATAGGGGTGGGGCCAACGTCCTGACTTTC. Its protein product is CASSQDRGGANVLTF.

The chain carries TRBV10-3 and TRBJ2-1; the D gene is possibly TRBD1 (5 bases). This CDR3 has 15 amino acids. Trimming removed 3 bases at V and 4 bases at J, with 13 bases between. The germline V gene has CDR1 ENHRY and CDR2 SYGVKD. In DNA, the CDR3 is TGTGCCATCAGTGAAGGTGCAGGGCCGTACAATGAGCAGTTCTTC. Translation gives CAISEGAGPYNEQFF.

Ten or more counts support this clonotype. The chain employs TRBV7-2 and TRBJ2-4; D gene unclear. The CDR3 extends over 14 amino acids. CDR1 is SGHTA and CDR2 is FQGNSA in the germline V gene. V dropped 1 base and J dropped 1 base, with 5 bases sitting between them. The CDR3 nucleotides are TGTGCCAGCAGCTTAGTGGGGGCCAAAAACATTCAGTACTTC. Encoded protein: CASSLVGAKNIQYF. The entire variable domain, with the rest obtained from reference TRBV7-2 and TRBJ2-4, is as follows: GAGVSQSPSNKVTEKGKDVELRCDPISGHTALYWYRQSLGQGLEFLIYFQGNSAPDKSGLPSDRFSAERTGGSVSTLTIQRTQQEDSAVYLCASSLVGAKNIQYFGAGTRLSVL.

The chain carries TRBV19 and TRBJ1-5; weak D call: TRBD1 (6 bases). The CDR3 has 17 amino acids. CDR1 is LNHDA and CDR2 is SQIVND in the germline V gene (reference sequence). V was clipped by 6 bases and J by 2 bases, with 20 bases between them. The CDR3 reads CASSKYAQGMGNQPQHF. The CDR3 coding sequence is TGTGCCAGTAGCAAGTATGCTCAGGGGATGGGCAATCAGCCCCAGCATTTT.

This clonotype was seen many times. The chain links TRBV7-9 to TRBJ1-4, with 7 positions matching TRBD1. The germline V gene encodes CDR1 SEHNR and CDR2 FQNEAQ (reference sequence). This CDR3 spans 15 amino acids. The J segment lost 8 bases and the V segment lost 3 bases, leaving 9 bases of the junction unmatched. CDR3 sequence reads: CASSFQTGPGEKLFF. In nucleotides, the CDR3 is TGTGCCAGCAGCTTCCAGACAGGGCCAGGCGAAAAACTGTTTTTT.

This clonotype showed up many times. This chain links TRBV7-2 with TRBJ1-1; no clear D. The CDR3 is 14 amino acids. Trimming removed 5 bases at V and 1 base at J, with 11 bases between. Germline CDR1 is SGHTA and CDR2 is FQGNSA. CDR3 nucleotide sequence: TGTGCCAGCAGCCTAAATTTTGGGAACACTGAAGCTTTCTTT. It specifies CASSLNFGNTEAFF.

This clonotype was found many times. V is TRBV5-1 and J is TRBJ2-1, with TRBD2 matching over 8 bases. Germline CDR1 is SGHRS and CDR2 is YFSETQ. V gave up 5 bases and J gave up 0 bases; unmatched junction bases: 4. This CDR3 has 15 amino acids. The CDR3 DNA reads as TGCGCCAGCAGGCAAACTAGCGGCTCCTACAATGAGCAGTTCTTC. The encoded protein is CASRQTSGSYNEQFF.

The sample holds a few counts of this clonotype. The V and J genes are TRBV20-1 and TRBJ2-1; 8 positions agree with TRBD1. The trim removed 6 bases at V and 6 bases at J, leaving 7 bases unmatched. Looked up from germline, CDR1 is DFQATT and CDR2 is SNEGSKA (reference sequence). This CDR3 has 13 residues. CDR3 protein: CSALRTGSNEQFF. CDR3 nucleotide sequence: TGCAGTGCCCTTAGGACAGGGTCCAATGAGCAGTTCTTC.

Details on this clonotype: A read error is possible here, since a much larger clone lies one base away. CDR3 residues: CASSLGGYREYF. For the CDR3, the DNA is TGCGCCAGCAGCTTGGGAGGGTACCGGGAGTATTTT. The chain joins TRBV5-1 to TRBJ2-3; D is possibly TRBD2 (5 bases). The ends were cut back, 0 bases at V and 13 bases at J, with 12 bases in the middle. CDR3 length equals 12 residues. Per the germline V gene, CDR1 is SGHRS and CDR2 is YFSETQ.

This clonotype was seen at least ten times. The V gene is TRBV6-1, the J gene TRBJ2-5, with TRBD2 matching over 12 bases. V was pared by 2 bases and J by 4 bases, with 2 bases of the junction left unmatched. The CDR3 runs 15 residues. Germline loops: CDR1 MNHNS, CDR2 SASEGT. The CDR3 is CASSELAGGPETQYF. The CDR3 bases are TGTGCCAGCAGTGAACTAGCGGGGGGGCCAGAGACCCAGTACTTC.

The J gene is TRBJ2-2, the V gene TRBV6-5; 8 nucleotides align to TRBD1. The V and J ends lost 4 bases and 3 bases, in that order; junction bases with no gene match: 4. Germline assignment: CDR1 MNHEY and CDR2 SVGAGI. The CDR3 is made up of 15 amino acids. The CDR3 sequence is CASSWTGYDTGELFF. The CDR3 coding sequence is TGTGCCAGCAGTTGGACAGGGTACGACACCGGGGAGCTGTTTTTT.